This TCR beta chain was observed in a study of cytomegalovirus exposure and HLA in healthy donors. As concerns this clone: No antigen is known for it.

Use of 60 Vbeta and 13 Jbeta primers characterized the PCR. Produced via immunoSEQ multiplex PCR; TCRdb's table is partial and in-frame only. Reported are approximately 140,000 clones; the ten largest clones contain less than 3.5%. Study-level results: Relative to the approximately 670-donor mean, N-insertions were reportedly fewer in an Asian-associated ancestry cluster in a later analysis. When the data were analyzed later, several of the most significant clusters appeared to be linked to common viral pathogens. Most TCR beta V segments were productive about 90% or about 30% of the time in an earlier analysis.

V lost 4 bases, J lost 1 base, and 14 bases lay in between. Germline V gives CDR1 SGHRS, CDR2 YFSETQ. The CDR3 extends over 15 amino acids. Sequencing was done on a sample of PBMCs. The source is a man aged 35 to 55 in good health and CMV-seronegative. V is TRBV5-1 and J is TRBJ1-1; D is possibly TRBD1 (6 bases). CDR3 in amino acids: CASSEEGHSNTEAFF. The DNA of the CDR3 is TGCGCCAGCAGCGAAGAGGGACACTCGAACACTGAAGCTTTCTTT.